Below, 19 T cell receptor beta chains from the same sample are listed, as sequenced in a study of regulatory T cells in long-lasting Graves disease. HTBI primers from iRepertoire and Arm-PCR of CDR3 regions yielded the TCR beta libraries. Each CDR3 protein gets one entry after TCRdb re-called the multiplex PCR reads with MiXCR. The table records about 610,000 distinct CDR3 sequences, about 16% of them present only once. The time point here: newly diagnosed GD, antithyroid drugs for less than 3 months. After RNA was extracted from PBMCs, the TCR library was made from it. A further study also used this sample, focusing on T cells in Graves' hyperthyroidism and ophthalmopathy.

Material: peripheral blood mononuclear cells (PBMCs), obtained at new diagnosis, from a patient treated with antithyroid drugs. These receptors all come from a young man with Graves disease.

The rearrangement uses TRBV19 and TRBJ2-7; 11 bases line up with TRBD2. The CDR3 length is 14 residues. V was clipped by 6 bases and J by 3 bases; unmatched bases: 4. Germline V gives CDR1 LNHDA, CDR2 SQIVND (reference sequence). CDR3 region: CASSTSGGGYEQYF. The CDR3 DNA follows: TGTGCCAGTAGCACTAGCGGGGGCGGCTACGAGCAGTACTTC.

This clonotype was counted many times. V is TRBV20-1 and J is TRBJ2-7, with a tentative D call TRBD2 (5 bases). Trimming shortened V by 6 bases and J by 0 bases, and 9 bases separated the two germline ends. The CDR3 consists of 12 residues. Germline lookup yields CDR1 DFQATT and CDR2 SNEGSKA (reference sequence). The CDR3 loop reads CSALGSSYEQYF. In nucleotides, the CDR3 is TGCAGTGCCCTAGGGAGCTCCTACGAGCAGTACTTC.

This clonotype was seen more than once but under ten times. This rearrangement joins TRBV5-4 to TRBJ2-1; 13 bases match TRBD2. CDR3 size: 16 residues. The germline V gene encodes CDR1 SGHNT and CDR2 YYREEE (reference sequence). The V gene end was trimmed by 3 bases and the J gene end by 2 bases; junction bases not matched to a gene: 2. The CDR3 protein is CASSSLAGGAYNEQFF. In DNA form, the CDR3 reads TGTGCCAGCAGCTCACTAGCGGGGGGGGCCTACAATGAGCAGTTCTTC.

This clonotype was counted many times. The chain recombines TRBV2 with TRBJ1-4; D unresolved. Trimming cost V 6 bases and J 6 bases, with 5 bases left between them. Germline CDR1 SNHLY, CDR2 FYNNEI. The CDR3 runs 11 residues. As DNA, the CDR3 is TGTGCCAGCAGCCCGGATGAAAAACTGTTTTTT. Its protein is CASSPDEKLFF.

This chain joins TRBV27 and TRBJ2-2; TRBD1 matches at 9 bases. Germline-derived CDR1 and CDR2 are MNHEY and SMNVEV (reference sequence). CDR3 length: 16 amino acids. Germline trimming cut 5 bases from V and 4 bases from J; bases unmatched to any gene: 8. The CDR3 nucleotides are TGTGCCAGCAGTCTCATGACAGGGGGTTTCACCGGGGAGCTGTTTTTT. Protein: CASSLMTGGFTGELFF.

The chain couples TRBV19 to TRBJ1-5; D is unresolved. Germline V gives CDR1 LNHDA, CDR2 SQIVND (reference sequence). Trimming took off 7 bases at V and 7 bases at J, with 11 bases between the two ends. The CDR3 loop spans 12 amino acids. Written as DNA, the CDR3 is TGTGCCAGTAAGCCCCCCGGGCAGCCCCAGCATTTT. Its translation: CASKPPGQPQHF.

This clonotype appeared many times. The CDR3 coding sequence is TGTGCCAGCAGTCTTCGTAGGGGAGGGCGCGGCACAGATACGCAGTATTTT. Amino acids: CASSLRRGGRGTDTQYF. The chain recombines TRBV11-3 with TRBJ2-3, with 7 positions matching TRBD2. The V gene end was trimmed by 6 bases and the J gene end by 1 base; junction bases not matched to a gene: 13. Per the germline V gene, CDR1 is SGHNT and CDR2 is YENEEA. This CDR3 has 17 residues.

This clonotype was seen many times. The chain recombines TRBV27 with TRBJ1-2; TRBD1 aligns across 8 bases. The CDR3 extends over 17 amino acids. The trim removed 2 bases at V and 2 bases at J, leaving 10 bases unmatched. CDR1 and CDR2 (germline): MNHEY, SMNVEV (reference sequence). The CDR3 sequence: CASSLGAGGGWNYGYTF. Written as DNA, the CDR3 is TGTGCCAGCAGTTTAGGGGCAGGGGGCGGATGGAACTATGGCTACACCTTC.

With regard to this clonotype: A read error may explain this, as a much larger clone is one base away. The DNA for the CDR3 is TGTGCCGGGAAAATATGGGACCTGGGAGAGGGGGGCTGCACCTTC. Protein sequence: CAGKIWDLGEGGCTF. V usage is TRBV30 and J usage is TRBJ1-2, with D possibly matching TRBD1 (6 bases). Germline lookup yields CDR1 GTSNPN and CDR2 SVGIG (reference sequence). CDR3 length: 15 amino acids. The complete variable domain, with remaining parts taken from reference TRBV30 and TRBJ1-2, reads SQTIHQWPATLVQPVGSPLSLECTVEGTSNPNLYWYRQAAGRGLQLLFYSVGIGQISSEVPQNLSASRPQDRQFILSSKKLLLSDSGFYLCAGKIWDLGEGGCTFGSGTRLTVV.

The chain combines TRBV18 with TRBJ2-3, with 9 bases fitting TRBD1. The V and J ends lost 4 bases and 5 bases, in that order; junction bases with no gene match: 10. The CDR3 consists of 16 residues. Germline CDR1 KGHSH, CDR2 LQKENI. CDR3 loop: CASSLAGTGTEDTQYF. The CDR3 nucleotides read TGTGCCAGCTCACTCGCCGGGACAGGGACGGAAGATACGCAGTATTTT.

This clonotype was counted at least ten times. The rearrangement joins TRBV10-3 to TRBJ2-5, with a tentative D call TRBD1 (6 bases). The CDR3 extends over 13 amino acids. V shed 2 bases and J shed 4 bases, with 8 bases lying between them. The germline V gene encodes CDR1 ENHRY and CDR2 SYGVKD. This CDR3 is CAISEGGTETQYF. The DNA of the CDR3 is TGTGCCATCAGTGAGGGGGGCACAGAGACCCAGTACTTC.

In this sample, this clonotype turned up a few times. The CDR3 DNA reads TGTGCCAGCAGCCAAGGGAATAGTCATCTGGTCGGCTACACCTTC. This sequence encodes CASSQGNSHLVGYTF. The rearrangement uses TRBV3-1 and TRBJ1-2; the D is unclear. Per the germline V gene, CDR1 is LGHDT and CDR2 is YNNKEL (reference sequence). The CDR3 covers 15 residues. The germline V and J ends were trimmed by 1 base and 8 bases, with 17 bases remaining between them.

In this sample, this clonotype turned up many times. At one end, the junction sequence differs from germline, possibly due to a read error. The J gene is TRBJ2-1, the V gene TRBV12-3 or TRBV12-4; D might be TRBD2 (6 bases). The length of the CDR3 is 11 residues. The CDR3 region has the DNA TGTGCCAGCTTGAACGGGAGCAGACATCTCTTC. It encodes CASLNGSRHLF.

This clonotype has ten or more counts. In DNA, the CDR3 is TGCAGTGCAGGACCCGTAGCGGCCCTACGCGAGCAGTACTTC. Its protein product is CSAGPVAALREQYF. The V gene is TRBV20-1, the J gene TRBJ2-7; D is possibly TRBD2 (6 bases). This CDR3 has 14 amino acids. Between the trimmed V and J ends, which lost 6 bases and 6 bases, there was a span of 21 bases. Germline CDR1 DFQATT, CDR2 SNEGSKA (reference sequence).

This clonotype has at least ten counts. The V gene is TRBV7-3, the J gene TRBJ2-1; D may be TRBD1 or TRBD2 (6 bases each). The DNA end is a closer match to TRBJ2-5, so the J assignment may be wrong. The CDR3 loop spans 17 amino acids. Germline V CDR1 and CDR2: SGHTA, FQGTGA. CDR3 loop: CASSRKGGGGAAETQYF. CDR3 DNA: TGTGCCAGCAGCCGAAAGGGCGGAGGGGGAGCGGCAGAGACCCAGTACTTC.

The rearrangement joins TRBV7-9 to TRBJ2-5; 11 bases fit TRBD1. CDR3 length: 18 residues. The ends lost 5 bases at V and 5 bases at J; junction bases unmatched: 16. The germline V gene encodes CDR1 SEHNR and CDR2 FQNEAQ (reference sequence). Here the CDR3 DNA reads TGTGCCAGCAGCACAATACTCCGGGACAGGGGGGGCCAGGAGACCCAGTACTTC. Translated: CASSTILRDRGGQETQYF.

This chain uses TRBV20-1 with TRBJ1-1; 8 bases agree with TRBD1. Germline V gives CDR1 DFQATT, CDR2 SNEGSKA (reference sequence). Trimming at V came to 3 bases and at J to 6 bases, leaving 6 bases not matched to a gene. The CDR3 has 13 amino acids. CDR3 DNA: TGCAGTGCTAGCCGACAGGGGTTGGCTGAAGCTTTCTTT. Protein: CSASRQGLAEAFF.

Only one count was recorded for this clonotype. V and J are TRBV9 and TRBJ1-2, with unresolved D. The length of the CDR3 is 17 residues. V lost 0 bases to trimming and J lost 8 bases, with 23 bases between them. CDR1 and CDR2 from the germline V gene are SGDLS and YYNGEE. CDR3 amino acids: CASSVDALSWSLEGYTF. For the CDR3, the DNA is TGTGCCAGCAGCGTAGATGCACTATCCTGGTCGTTAGAGGGCTACACCTTC.

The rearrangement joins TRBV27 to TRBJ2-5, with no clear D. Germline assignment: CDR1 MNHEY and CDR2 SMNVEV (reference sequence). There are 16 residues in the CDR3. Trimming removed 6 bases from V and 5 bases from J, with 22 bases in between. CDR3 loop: CASSPYSSAYQETQYF. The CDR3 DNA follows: TGTGCCAGCAGCCCCTATTCCTCCGCCTATCAGGAGACCCAGTACTTC.